This T cell receptor beta chain was observed in a study of T cell repertoires in cytomegalovirus infection. Findings and caveats of the study: CMV-specific TCR beta clonotypes restricted by HLA-C were the ones dominating the ex vivo response. Frequencies of public TCR beta families were cumulated, and this identified carriers of CMV plus the relevant HLA.

The V gene's germline CDR1 is MNHEY and CDR2 SVGAGI. The V end lost 5 bases, the J end lost 2 bases, and 13 bases lay between the germline ends. This CDR3 comprises 14 residues. TCRdb processed the reads anew with MiXCR; each CDR3 protein has one entry. The data hold approximately 500,000 distinct CDR3 sequences, with about 17% observed a single time. Details on this clonotype: Antigen: not known.

The chain uses TRBV6-5 and TRBJ2-7, with a weak D call TRBD2 (6 bases). Specimen: CD8+ T cells from PBMCs. The TCR originated in a human donor in good health (CMV status not recorded). Some clones in this sample may be carry-over from other donors' samples. This chain's CDR3 is CASSEASATYEQYF. The CDR3 region has the DNA TGTGCCAGCAGTGAGGCTAGCGCTACCTACGAGCAGTACTTC.